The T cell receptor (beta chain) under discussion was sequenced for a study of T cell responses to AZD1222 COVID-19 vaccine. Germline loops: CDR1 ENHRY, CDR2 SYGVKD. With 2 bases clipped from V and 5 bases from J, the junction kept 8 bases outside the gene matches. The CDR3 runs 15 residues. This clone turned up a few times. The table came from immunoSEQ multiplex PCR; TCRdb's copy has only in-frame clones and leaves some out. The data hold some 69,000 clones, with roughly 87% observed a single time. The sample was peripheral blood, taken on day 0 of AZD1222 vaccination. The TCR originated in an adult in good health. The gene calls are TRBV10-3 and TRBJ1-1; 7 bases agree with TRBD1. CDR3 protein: CAISESRDSFTEAFF. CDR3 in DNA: TGTGCCATCAGTGAGAGCCGGGACAGTTTTACTGAAGCTTTCTTT.